The rows below give T cell receptor beta chains drawn from one sample of a study of persistence of HIV-infected CD4 T cells. Clones were sequenced by immunoSEQ multiplex PCR, and TCRdb holds only the in-frame ones, with some missing. The sample contains about 64,000 clones, under 80% of which appear only once. These receptors' targets are unknown. Sequences were derived from CD4+ T cells sorted from PBMCs after 18-hour stimulation, sampled from a patient who received antiretroviral therapy. The receptors come from an adult man with HIV who was CMV-seropositive. The CDR3 runs from the conserved cysteine through the conserved F or W. D genes are given only for firm matches. Clone size, where shown, is once, few, many, or a class for clones that have expanded.

J: TRBJ2-5; D: -; size: -; length: 14; V: TRBV3-1/TRBV3-2; DNA: TGTGCCAGCACCCCGGGGCAGGAAGGAGGGACCCAGTACTTC; CDR3: CASTPGQEGGTQYF
J: TRBJ2-1; D: TRBD2; size: once; length: 19; V: TRBV27; DNA: TGTGCCAGCAGTTTATCGGGAGCGGGGGGGCCAAGGACCTACAATGAGCAGTTCTTC; CDR3: CASSLSGAGGPRTYNEQFF
J: TRBJ1-4; D: -; size: -; length: 13; V: TRBV18; DNA: TGTGCCAGCTCACCCGGGTCGGGTGAAAAACTGTTTTTT; CDR3: CASSPGSGEKLFF
J: TRBJ1-4; D: -; size: -; length: 16; V: TRBV21-1; DNA: TGTGCCAGCACCTCTCAGGGGGCTGGGGGTCGGGAAAAACTGTTTTTT; CDR3: CASTSQGAGGREKLFF
J: TRBJ1-4; D: -; size: -; length: 13; V: TRBV9; DNA: TGTGCCAGTGGGAACGGGTCGAATGAAAAACTGTTTTTT; CDR3: CASGNGSNEKLFF
J: TRBJ2-3; D: -; size: -; length: 15; V: TRBV5-1; DNA: TGCGCCAGCAGCTTGGAGGGGGTTGCGGGGGATACGCAGTATTTT; CDR3: CASSLEGVAGDTQYF
J: TRBJ2-7; D: TRBD1; size: -; length: 19; V: TRBV23-1; DNA: TGCGCCAGCAGTCGCCCTCGGGGCCCGACAGGGGGCAACACCTACGAGCAGTACTTC; CDR3: CASSRPRGPTGGNTYEQYF
J: TRBJ1-1; D: TRBD1; size: -; length: 13; V: TRBV18; DNA: TGTGCCAGCTCCCACGGACAGGGGACTGAAGCTTTCTTT; CDR3: CASSHGQGTEAFF
J: TRBJ1-6; D: -; size: -; length: 14; V: TRBV27; DNA: TGTGCCAGCAGTTTTTATCAGGGTAATTCACCCCTCCACTTT; CDR3: CASSFYQGNSPLHF
J: TRBJ2-4; D: -; size: -; length: 13; V: TRBV19; DNA: TGTGCCAGTAGGCGAGGTCCCGCGTTCATTCAGTACTTC; CDR3: CASRRGPAFIQYF
J: TRBJ2-7; D: -; size: -; length: 11; V: TRBV28; DNA: TGTGCCACCCAGAGAACCTACGAGCAGTACTTC; CDR3: CATQRTYEQYF
J: TRBJ1-5; D: -; size: -; length: 15; V: TRBV5-5; DNA: TGTGCCAGCAGCTTGGAGTTCCGGGGTGGGCAGCCCCAGCATTTT; CDR3: CASSLEFRGGQPQHF
J: TRBJ2-7; D: TRBD1; size: -; length: 13; V: TRBV6-6; DNA: TGTGCCAGCAGTTACAGGGACAGCTACGAGCAGTACTTC; CDR3: CASSYRDSYEQYF
J: TRBJ1-5; D: -; size: -; length: 15; V: TRBV6-5; DNA: TGTGCCAGCAGCGCCGGGAGGGGCCCCAGTCAGCCCCAGCATTTT; CDR3: CASSAGRGPSQPQHF
J: TRBJ1-1; D: -; size: -; length: 16; V: TRBV18; DNA: TGTGCCAGCTCACCACGGCAAGGTTCCATGAACACTGAAGCTTTCTTT; CDR3: CASSPRQGSMNTEAFF
J: TRBJ2-3; D: TRBD1; size: -; length: 15; V: TRBV7-2; DNA: TGTGCCAGCAGCGAAGGACAGGGGAGGGCAGATACGCAGTATTTT; CDR3: CASSEGQGRADTQYF
J: TRBJ1-5; D: -; size: -; length: 14; V: TRBV7-2; DNA: TGTGCCAGCAGCTTCAGGCAGGGAGGTCAGCCCCAGCATTTT; CDR3: CASSFRQGGQPQHF
J: TRBJ1-5; D: -; size: -; length: 13; V: TRBV12-3/TRBV12-4; DNA: TGTGCCAGCAGTCGGGGAGGAAGTCAGCCCCAGCATTTT; CDR3: CASSRGGSQPQHF
J: TRBJ1-1; D: -; size: -; length: 10; V: TRBV20-1; DNA: TGCAGTGCTAACGAGATTGAAGCTTTCTTT; CDR3: CSANEIEAFF
J: TRBJ1-1; D: -; size: few; length: 12; V: TRBV10-3; DNA: TGTGCCACCTCCCGGGGGGGGACTGAAGCTTTCTTT; CDR3: CATSRGGTEAFF
J: TRBJ1-1; D: -; size: -; length: 14; V: TRBV2; DNA: TGTGCCAGCAGTGAAGCAGGACGGACCACTGAAGCTTTCTTT; CDR3: CASSEAGRTTEAFF
J: TRBJ2-2; D: -; size: -; length: 22; V: TRBV21-1; DNA: TGTGCCAGCAGCAAAGAACTTAGTAGAGAGGACGGGGTTTCGGCGAACACCGGGGAGCTGTTTTTT; CDR3: CASSKELSREDGVSANTGELFF
J: TRBJ2-7; D: -; size: -; length: 14; V: TRBV6-5; DNA: TGTGCCAGCAGGAACAGGGTAGGGATCTACGAGCAGTACTTC; CDR3: CASRNRVGIYEQYF
J: TRBJ2-1; D: -; size: -; length: 13; V: TRBV2; DNA: TGTGCCAGTGAGACGAGCTCCTACAATGAGCAGTTCTTC; CDR3: CASETSSYNEQFF
J: TRBJ2-3; D: -; size: once; length: 13; V: TRBV27; DNA: TGTGCCAGCAGTTTTGGGGGGCAAGATACGCAGTATTTT; CDR3: CASSFGGQDTQYF
J: TRBJ2-1; D: TRBD2; size: -; length: 15; V: TRBV19; DNA: TGTGCCAGTAGCCAGTCCGGGAGGGGATACAATGAGCAGTTCTTC; CDR3: CASSQSGRGYNEQFF
J: TRBJ2-3; D: -; size: -; length: 15; V: TRBV7-9; DNA: TGTGCCAGCAGCCCACGGGATCACACTTCAGATACGCAGTATTTT; CDR3: CASSPRDHTSDTQYF
J: TRBJ2-3; D: TRBD1; size: once; length: 15; V: TRBV6-5; DNA: TGTGCCAGCAGTTCCCGGGACAGGGAAACAGATACGCAGTATTTT; CDR3: CASSSRDRETDTQYF
J: TRBJ1-1; D: TRBD1; size: few; length: 13; V: TRBV5-1; DNA: TGCGCCAGCAGCTTGGTACAGGGGGCAAGGGCTTTCTTT; CDR3: CASSLVQGARAFF
J: TRBJ2-7; D: -; size: -; length: 14; V: TRBV14; DNA: TGTGCCAGCAGCCAGAACCTAGCATACTACGAGCAGTACTTC; CDR3: CASSQNLAYYEQYF
J: TRBJ2-3; D: TRBD2; size: -; length: 14; V: TRBV19; DNA: TGTGCCACCCAACCGGGGGGGATCACAGATACGCAGTATTTT; CDR3: CATQPGGITDTQYF
J: TRBJ1-5; D: TRBD1; size: -; length: 14; V: TRBV19; DNA: TGTGCCAGTCACCGACAGGGGGGCAATCAGCCCCAGCATTTT; CDR3: CASHRQGGNQPQHF
J: TRBJ2-3; D: -; size: -; length: 13; V: TRBV2; DNA: TGTGCCAGCAGTGGCCAGGTTTCAGATACGCAGTATTTT; CDR3: CASSGQVSDTQYF
J: TRBJ1-2; D: -; size: -; length: 14; V: TRBV7-8; DNA: TGTGCCAGCAGCTTAGGAGGGGGGGAAGGTGGCTACACCTTC; CDR3: CASSLGGGEGGYTF
J: TRBJ2-4; D: -; size: few; length: 18; V: TRBV19; DNA: TGTGCCAGTAGTATAGGGGTAACAGGGCCGCTAGCCAAAAACATTCAGTACTTC; CDR3: CASSIGVTGPLAKNIQYF
J: TRBJ2-7; D: -; size: -; length: 14; V: TRBV19; DNA: TGTGCCAGTAGCTCGAGGGGGGAATCCTACGAGCAGTACTTC; CDR3: CASSSRGESYEQYF
J: TRBJ1-3; D: TRBD1; size: -; length: 16; V: TRBV5-4; DNA: TGTGCCAGCACCCTGGACAGGGGGACCTCTGGAAACACCATATATTTT; CDR3: CASTLDRGTSGNTIYF
J: TRBJ1-5; D: TRBD1; size: -; length: 12; V: TRBV6-6; DNA: TGTGCCAGCACAGGGGGATTTCAGCCCCAGCATTTT; CDR3: CASTGGFQPQHF
J: TRBJ2-2; D: -; size: few; length: 15; V: TRBV5-1; DNA: TGCGCCACCCGACAGGACGGATCGAACACCGGGGAGCTGTTTTTT; CDR3: CATRQDGSNTGELFF
J: TRBJ1-6; D: TRBD1; size: -; length: 14; V: TRBV28; DNA: TGTGCCAGCAAATTTTGGGACAGTAATTCACCCCTCCACTTT; CDR3: CASKFWDSNSPLHF
J: TRBJ2-7; D: -; size: -; length: 14; V: TRBV19; DNA: TGTGCCAGTAGTTCCGGGACATGGAGCTACGAGCAGTACTTC; CDR3: CASSSGTWSYEQYF
J: TRBJ2-5; D: -; size: -; length: 15; V: TRBV5-4; DNA: TGTGCCAGCAGCTTGGAACCAGGGCTGCAAGAGACCCAGTACTTC; CDR3: CASSLEPGLQETQYF
J: TRBJ2-7; D: TRBD1; size: -; length: 15; V: TRBV5-6; DNA: TGTGCCAGCAGCTCCATGGACAGGGGGCTGAGAGAGCAGTACTTC; CDR3: CASSSMDRGLREQYF
J: TRBJ2-3; D: -; size: -; length: 17; V: TRBV14; DNA: TGTGCCAGCAGCCAAGATACCTTCGCAGCTGGCACAGATACGCAGTATTTT; CDR3: CASSQDTFAAGTDTQYF
J: TRBJ1-5; D: TRBD1; size: -; length: 14; V: TRBV7-2; DNA: TGTGCCAGCAGCTTACAGGGGGGCGATCAGCCCCAGCATTTT; CDR3: CASSLQGGDQPQHF
J: TRBJ2-2; D: TRBD2; size: -; length: 13; V: TRBV7-9; DNA: TGTGCCAGCAGCTTGACTAGCGCCGGGGAGCTGTTTTTT; CDR3: CASSLTSAGELFF
J: TRBJ2-1; D: TRBD2; size: -; length: 16; V: TRBV2; DNA: TGTGCCAGCAGTGAAGCAAGGCTAGCGGGGGGAGATGAGCAGTTCTTC; CDR3: CASSEARLAGGDEQFF